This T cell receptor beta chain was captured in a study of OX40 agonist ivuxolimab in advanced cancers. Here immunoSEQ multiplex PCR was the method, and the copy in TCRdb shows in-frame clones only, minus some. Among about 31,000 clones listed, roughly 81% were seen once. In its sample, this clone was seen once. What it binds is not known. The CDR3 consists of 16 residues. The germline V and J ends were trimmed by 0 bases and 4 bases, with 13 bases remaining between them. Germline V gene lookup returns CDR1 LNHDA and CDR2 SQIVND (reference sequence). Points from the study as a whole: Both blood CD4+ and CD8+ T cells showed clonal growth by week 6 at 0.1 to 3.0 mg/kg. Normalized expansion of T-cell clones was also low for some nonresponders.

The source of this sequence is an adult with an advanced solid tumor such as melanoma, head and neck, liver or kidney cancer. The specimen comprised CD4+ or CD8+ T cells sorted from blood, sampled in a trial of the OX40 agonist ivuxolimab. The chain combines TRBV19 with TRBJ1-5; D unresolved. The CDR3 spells CASSIDRGYENQPQHF. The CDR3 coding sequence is TGTGCCAGTAGTATAGATCGGGGTTACGAGAATCAGCCCCAGCATTTT.